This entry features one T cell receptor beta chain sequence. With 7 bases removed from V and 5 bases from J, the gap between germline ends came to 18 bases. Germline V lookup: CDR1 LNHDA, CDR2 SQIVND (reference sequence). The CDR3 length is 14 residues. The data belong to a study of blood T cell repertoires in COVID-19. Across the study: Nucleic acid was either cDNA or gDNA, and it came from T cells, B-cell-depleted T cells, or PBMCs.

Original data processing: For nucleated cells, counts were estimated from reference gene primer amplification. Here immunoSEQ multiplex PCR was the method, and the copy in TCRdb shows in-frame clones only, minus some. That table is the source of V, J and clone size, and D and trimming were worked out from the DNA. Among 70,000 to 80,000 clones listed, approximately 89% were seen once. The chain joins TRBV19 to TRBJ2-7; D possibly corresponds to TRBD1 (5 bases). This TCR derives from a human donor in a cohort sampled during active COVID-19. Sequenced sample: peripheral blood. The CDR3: CASTARQGFNEQYF. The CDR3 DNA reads TGTGCCAGTACCGCGCGGCAGGGATTCAACGAGCAGTACTTC.